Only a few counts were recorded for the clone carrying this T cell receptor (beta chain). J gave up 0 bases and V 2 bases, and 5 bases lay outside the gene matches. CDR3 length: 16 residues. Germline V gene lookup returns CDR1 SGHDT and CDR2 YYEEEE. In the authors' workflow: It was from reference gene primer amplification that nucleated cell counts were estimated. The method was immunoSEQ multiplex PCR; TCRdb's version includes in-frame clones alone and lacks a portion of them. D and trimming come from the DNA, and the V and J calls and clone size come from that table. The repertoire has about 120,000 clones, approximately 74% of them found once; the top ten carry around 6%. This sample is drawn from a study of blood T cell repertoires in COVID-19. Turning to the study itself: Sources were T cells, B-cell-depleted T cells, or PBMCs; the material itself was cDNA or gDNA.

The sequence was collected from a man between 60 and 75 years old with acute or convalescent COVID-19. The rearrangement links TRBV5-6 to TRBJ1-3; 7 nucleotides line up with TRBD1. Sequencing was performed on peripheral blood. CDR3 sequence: CASSFQGQNSGNTIYF. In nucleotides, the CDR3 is TGTGCCAGCAGCTTCCAGGGACAGAACTCTGGAAACACCATATATTTT.